This entry concerns a single T cell receptor (beta chain). Its antigen remains unidentified. The data were obtained in a study of cytomegalovirus exposure and HLA in healthy donors. Primers for the PCR totalled 60 Vbeta and 13 Jbeta. The repertoire was sequenced with immunoSEQ multiplex PCR; TCRdb's copy has only in-frame clones and lacks some. The sample carries roughly 130,000 clones, 80% recorded once. Study-level results: A likely sequencing artifact accounted for one observed cluster of highly shared sequence variants. V segments that were indistinguishable, TRBV6-2 and TRBV6-3 among them, were omitted from analysis.

V lost 4 bases and J lost 5; bases outside the gene matches: 8. Per the germline V gene, CDR1 is MGHRA and CDR2 is YSYEKL. CDR3 length equals 15 residues. The TCR comes from a man between 25 and 39 years old in good health and CMV-seronegative. The chain recombines TRBV4-1 with TRBJ1-1; 9 bases line up with TRBD1. Sequenced material: PBMCs. CDR3 sequence reads: CASSLGQGFWTEAFF. DNA of the CDR3: TGCGCCAGCAGCCTGGGACAGGGCTTTTGGACTGAAGCTTTCTTT.